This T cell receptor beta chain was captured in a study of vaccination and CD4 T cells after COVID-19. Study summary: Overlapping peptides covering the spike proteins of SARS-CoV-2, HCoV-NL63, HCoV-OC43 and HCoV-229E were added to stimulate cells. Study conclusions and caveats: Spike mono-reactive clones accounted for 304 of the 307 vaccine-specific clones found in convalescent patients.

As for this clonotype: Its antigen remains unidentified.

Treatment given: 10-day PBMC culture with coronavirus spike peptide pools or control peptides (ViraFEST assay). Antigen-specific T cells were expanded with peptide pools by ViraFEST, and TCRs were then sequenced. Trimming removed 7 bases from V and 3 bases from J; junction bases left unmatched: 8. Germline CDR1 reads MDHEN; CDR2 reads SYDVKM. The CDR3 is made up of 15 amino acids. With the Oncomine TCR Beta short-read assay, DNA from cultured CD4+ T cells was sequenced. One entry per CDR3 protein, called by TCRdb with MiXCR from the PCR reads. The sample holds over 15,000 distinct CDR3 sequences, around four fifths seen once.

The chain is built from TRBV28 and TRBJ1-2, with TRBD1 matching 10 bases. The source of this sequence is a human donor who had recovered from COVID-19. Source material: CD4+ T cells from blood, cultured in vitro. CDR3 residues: CASKGGGTGDYGYTF. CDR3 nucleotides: TGTGCCAGCAAGGGAGGGGGGACAGGGGACTATGGCTACACCTTC.